The clone carrying this T cell receptor (beta chain) was seen only a few times. Its cognate antigen is unknown. Germline V gene lookup returns CDR1 SQVTM and CDR2 ANQGSEA. The CDR3 runs 12 residues. After removal of 8 bases from V and 5 bases from J, the junction contained 6 bases not matched to a gene. Libraries were made from TCR beta cDNA, and they carried unique molecular identifiers. MiXCR, run by TCRdb on the PCR reads, gives a single entry per CDR3 protein. This table has hundreds of thousands of distinct CDR3 sequences, 25% to 30% appearing once. This sample is drawn from a study of post-analysis software for immune sequencing data. The study, taken as a whole, reports: The study found significantly lower normalized Chao1 diversity in multiple sclerosis patients than in controls. Strong co-clustering by F measure was seen for same-batch samples. The study found TRBV5-6, TRBV5-1 and TRBV20-1 among four to six TRBV segments more frequent in patients than controls.

This sequence originates from a girl aged 5 to 17 with multiple sclerosis. Sequencing used blood. The gene calls are TRBV29-1 and TRBJ1-1, with TRBD1 matching over 9 bases. This CDR3 reads CSMGTGRTEAFF. As DNA, the CDR3 is TGCAGCATGGGGACAGGGAGGACTGAAGCTTTCTTT.